This entry features one TCR beta chain sequence. The data stem from a study of CD8 T cells in Susac syndrome. Random-hexamer reverse transcription was applied to roughly 0.5 to 1 ug RNA. TCRdb ran MiXCR on the immunoSEQ multiplex PCR reads and lists one entry per CDR3 protein. This sample yields a few hundred thousand distinct CDR3 sequences, of which around 95% are seen a single time; 0.095% belongs to the top ten. The length of the CDR3 is 12 residues. Germline CDR1 reads MDHEN; CDR2 reads SYDVKM. Between the trimmed V and J ends, which lost 1 base and 3 bases, there was a span of 4 bases. This TCR came from a human donor with multiple sclerosis. The sample taken for sequencing was CD4+ T cells from PBMCs. This chain uses TRBV28 with TRBJ2-7; D not certain. The CDR3 loop reads CASSLSFYEQYF. CDR3 bases: TGTGCCAGCAGTTTATCCTTCTACGAGCAGTACTTC.